Described below is a single T cell receptor (beta chain) sequence and its context. The antigen remains unidentified. The PCR had 60 Vbeta and 13 Jbeta primers. Produced via immunoSEQ multiplex PCR; TCRdb's table is partial and in-frame only. The sample has tens of thousands of clones; approximately 71% are singletons. The CDR3 runs 15 residues. The V end was cut by 3 bases, the J end by 0 bases, with 11 bases between. Looked up from germline, CDR1 is ENHRY and CDR2 is SYGVKD. This record comes from a study of cytomegalovirus exposure and HLA in healthy donors. Study-level results: The authors later found TCR association rates varying by HLA locus, with DRB1 most and HLA-C fewest.

The gene calls are TRBV10-3 and TRBJ1-1, with D tentatively TRBD1 (6 bases). The sample taken for sequencing was PBMCs. This clonotype was sampled from a middle-aged man in good health and CMV-seropositive. CDR3 sequence (DNA): TGTGCCATCAGTGAATCACAGGGAGTGAACACTGAAGCTTTCTTT. Encoded protein: CAISESQGVNTEAFF.